This TCR beta chain was identified in a study of T cells in Graves' hyperthyroidism and ophthalmopathy. This clonotype occurred many times. Germline V lookup: CDR1 SGDLS, CDR2 YYNGEE. The CDR3 totals 13 residues. Trimming took 0 bases from V and 1 from J, leaving 4 bases between them. Using RNA transcripts as the source, TCR beta CDR3 regions were amplified. The HTBI set primed first-round TCR CDR3 RT-PCR. Each CDR3 protein is one row after TCRdb ran MiXCR on the multiplex PCR reads. The data show roughly 400,000 distinct CDR3 sequences, over 11% seen once. This chain uses TRBV9 with TRBJ2-5; D gene uncertain. This TCR was recovered from a man aged 45-65 years with Graves' ophthalmopathy. Sequenced material: blood. The CDR3 bases are TGTGCCAGCAGCGTAGGACCCCAAGAGACCCAGTACTTC. It translates to CASSVGPQETQYF.